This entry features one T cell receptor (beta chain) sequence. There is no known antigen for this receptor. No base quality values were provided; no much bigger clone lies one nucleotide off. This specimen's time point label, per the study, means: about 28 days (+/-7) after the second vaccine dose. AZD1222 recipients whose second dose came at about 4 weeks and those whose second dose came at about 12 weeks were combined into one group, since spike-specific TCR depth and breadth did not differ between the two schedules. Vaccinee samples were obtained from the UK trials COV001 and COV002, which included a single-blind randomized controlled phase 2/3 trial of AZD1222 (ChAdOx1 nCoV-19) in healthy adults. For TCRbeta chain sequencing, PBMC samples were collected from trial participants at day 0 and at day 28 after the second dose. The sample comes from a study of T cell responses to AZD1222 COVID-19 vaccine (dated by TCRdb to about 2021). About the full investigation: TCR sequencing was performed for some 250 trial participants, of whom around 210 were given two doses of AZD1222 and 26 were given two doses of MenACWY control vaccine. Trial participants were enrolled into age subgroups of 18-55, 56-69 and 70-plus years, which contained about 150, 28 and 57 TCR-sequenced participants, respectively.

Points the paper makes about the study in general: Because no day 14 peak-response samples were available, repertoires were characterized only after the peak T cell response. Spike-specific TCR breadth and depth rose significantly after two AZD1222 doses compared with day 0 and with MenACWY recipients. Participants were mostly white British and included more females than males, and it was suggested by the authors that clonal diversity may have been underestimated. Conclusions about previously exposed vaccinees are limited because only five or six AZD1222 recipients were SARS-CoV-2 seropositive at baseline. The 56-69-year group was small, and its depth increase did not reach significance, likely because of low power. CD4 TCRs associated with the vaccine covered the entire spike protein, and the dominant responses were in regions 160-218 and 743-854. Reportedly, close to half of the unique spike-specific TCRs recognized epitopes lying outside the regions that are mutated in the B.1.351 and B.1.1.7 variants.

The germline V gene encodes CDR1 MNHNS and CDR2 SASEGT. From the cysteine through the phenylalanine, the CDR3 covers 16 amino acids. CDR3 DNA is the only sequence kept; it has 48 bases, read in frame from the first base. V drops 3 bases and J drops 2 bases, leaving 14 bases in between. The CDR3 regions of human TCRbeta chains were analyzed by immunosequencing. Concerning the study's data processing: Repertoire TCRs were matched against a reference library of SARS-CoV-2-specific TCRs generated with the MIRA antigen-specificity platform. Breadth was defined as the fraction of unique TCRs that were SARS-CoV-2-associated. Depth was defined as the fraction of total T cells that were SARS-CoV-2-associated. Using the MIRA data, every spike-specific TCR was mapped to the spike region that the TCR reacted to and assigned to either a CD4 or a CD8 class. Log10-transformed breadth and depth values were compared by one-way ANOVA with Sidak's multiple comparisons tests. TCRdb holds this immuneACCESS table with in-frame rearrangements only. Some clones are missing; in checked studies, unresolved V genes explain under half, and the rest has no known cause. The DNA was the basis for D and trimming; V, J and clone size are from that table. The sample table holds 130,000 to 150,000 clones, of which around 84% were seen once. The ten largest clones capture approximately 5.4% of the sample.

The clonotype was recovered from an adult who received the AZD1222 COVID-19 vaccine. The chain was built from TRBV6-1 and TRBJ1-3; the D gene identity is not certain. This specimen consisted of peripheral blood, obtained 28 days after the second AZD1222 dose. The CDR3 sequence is CASSEVPTSTGNTIYF. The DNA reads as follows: TGTGCCAGCAGTGAGGTCCCAACCTCTACTGGAAACACCATATATTTT.